Presented here are 23 T cell receptor beta chains from one specimen sequenced in a study of Graves' ophthalmopathy and Graves' hyperthyroidism. RNA transcripts yielded amplified TCR beta CDR3 regions. A first-round RT-PCR used HTBI primers, followed by a second-round multiplex PCR. MiXCR was run by TCRdb on the multiplex PCR reads, yielding one entry per CDR3 protein. Here the sample spans about 640,000 distinct CDR3 sequences, about 41% being singletons. Sequenced sample: peripheral blood. Receptor source: an adult man with Graves' ophthalmopathy.

The CDR3 region has the DNA TGTGCCTGGAGTTACGGCGGACTCTATGGCTACACCTTC. It translates to CAWSYGGLYGYTF. V usage is TRBV30 and J usage is TRBJ1-2; no clear D gene. Trimming shortened V by 2 bases and J by 4 bases, and 11 bases separated the two germline ends. The CDR3 is made up of 13 amino acids. CDR1 and CDR2 from the germline V gene are GTSNPN and SVGIG (reference sequence).

The table lists this clonotype with a few counts. V and J are TRBV18 and TRBJ2-7; TRBD1 might be the D (5 bases). The CDR3 length is 14 residues. Germline lookup yields CDR1 KGHSH and CDR2 LQKENI. Trimming left V 4 bases short and J 4 bases short, with 14 bases between. The CDR3 is CASSRQDSSYEQYF. In nucleotides, the CDR3 is TGTGCCAGCTCACGACAAGACAGCAGTTACGAGCAGTACTTC.

This clonotype has only a few counts. A much larger clone lies one base from this, so it may be a read error. The genes are TRBV6-1 and TRBJ1-2; D remains unclear. The CDR3 length is 9 residues. V was shortened by 8 bases and J by 6 bases, with 4 bases between the two germline ends. The germline V gene has CDR1 MNHNS and CDR2 SASEGT. This CDR3 is CASGDGYTF. CDR3 DNA: TGTGCCAGCGGGGATGGCTACACCTTC.

This clonotype was counted a few times. V usage is TRBV3-1 and J usage is TRBJ1-3, with 7 bases that match TRBD1. Germline assignment: CDR1 LGHDT and CDR2 YNNKEL (reference sequence). With 7 bases clipped from V and 0 bases from J, the junction kept 9 bases outside the gene matches. CDR3 size: 16 residues. CDR3 sequence reads: CASTLRTGYSGNTIYF. DNA of the CDR3: TGTGCCAGCACCCTCAGGACAGGCTACTCTGGAAACACCATATATTTT.

In this sample, this clonotype turned up a few times. An end of the junction differs from the germline gene, which may be a read error. The gene calls are TRBV10-3 and TRBJ1-6, with TRBD1 matching over 8 bases. Germline-derived CDR1 and CDR2 are ENHRY and SYGVKD. CDR3 length: 14 amino acids. The CDR3 reads CASSKGQGNSPLHF. The CDR3 bases are TGTGCCAGCAGTAAAGGACAGGGAAATTCACCCCTCCACTTT.

This clonotype was recorded a few times. The rearrangement links TRBV29-1 to TRBJ2-3; D perhaps matches TRBD1 (6 bases). Germline lookup yields CDR1 SQVTM and CDR2 ANQGSEA. V lost 7 bases and J 3 bases, leaving 14 bases between the germline ends. The CDR3 totals 13 residues. CDR3 loop: CSATGIGTDTQYF. Written as DNA, the CDR3 is TGCAGCGCCACAGGGATTGGAACAGATACGCAGTATTTT.

This clonotype was observed at least ten times. V usage is TRBV12-3 or TRBV12-4 and J usage is TRBJ2-2, with TRBD1 identical over 8 bases. CDR3 length equals 15 residues. V lost 2 bases to trimming and J lost 6 bases; unmatched junction nucleotides: 5. The CDR3 region has the DNA TGTGCCAGCAGTTTAATTCAGGGGGCGTCCGGGGAGCTGTTTTTT. Translating gives CASSLIQGASGELFF.

This clonotype was seen just once. V and J are TRBV10-3 and TRBJ2-5; TRBD1 agrees at 7 bases. Germline CDR1 ENHRY, CDR2 SYGVKD. This CDR3 contains 18 residues. V trimming: 0 bases; J trimming: 5 bases; junction bases outside the gene matches: 15. CDR3 sequence: CAISESFSADRRGETQYF. The CDR3 DNA reads as TGTGCCATCAGTGAGTCCTTCAGCGCCGATCGCAGGGGGGAGACCCAGTACTTC.

Only a few counts were recorded for this clonotype. The gene calls are TRBV7-2 and TRBJ1-3; 8 positions agree with TRBD1. The CDR3 covers 16 residues. The J segment lost 0 bases and the V segment lost 5 bases, leaving 6 bases of the junction unmatched. CDR1 and CDR2 (germline): SGHTA, FQGNSA. The CDR3 region has the DNA TGTGCCAGCAGCAGACAGGGGTCGTCCTCTGGAAACACCATATATTTT. Translated, it gives CASSRQGSSSGNTIYF.

This clonotype was observed a single time. The germline gene is not matched at one end of the junction; a read error may be the cause. V usage is TRBV7-2 and J usage is TRBJ1-4; D ambiguous. The germline CDR1 and CDR2 sequences are SGHTA and FQGNSA. This CDR3 contains 17 residues. In DNA form, the CDR3 reads TGCGCCAGCAGCCAAGATAATCGAGTCGCAACTAATGAAAAACTGTTTTTT. Translating gives CASSQDNRVATNEKLFF.

Worth noting for this clonotype: This may be a read error, as it is one base from a much larger clone. The CDR3 loop reads CASSSGGGTPYEQYF. The CDR3 nucleotides are TGTGCCAGCAGCTCCGGCGGAGGGACACCCTACGAGCAGTACTTC. The chain employs TRBV7-6 and TRBJ2-7; D tentatively fits TRBD1 or TRBD2 (6 bases each). This CDR3 contains 15 residues. Germline V gene lookup returns CDR1 SGHVS and CDR2 FNYEAQ. V was pared by 4 bases and J by 2 bases, with 15 bases between.

The chain uses TRBV7-2 and TRBJ1-4; D is ambiguous. This CDR3 comprises 16 residues. Germline CDR1 is SGHTA and CDR2 is FQGNSA. V dropped 5 bases and J dropped 11 bases, with 24 bases sitting between them. The DNA for the CDR3 is TGTGCCAGCAGCACCACAGTGGGCGTAGGGTTAGGGAAACTGTTTTTT. Translated: CASSTTVGVGLGKLFF.

This clonotype was observed at least ten times. V and J are TRBV7-8 and TRBJ1-6, with D possibly TRBD1 on 5 matching bases. V dropped 3 bases and J dropped 9 bases, with 18 bases sitting between them. The germline V gene has CDR1 SGHVS and CDR2 FQNEAQ. The CDR3 has 16 amino acids. The CDR3, as DNA: TGTGCCAGCAGCTTGGGGCAACAGGTTGCCGGTTCACCCCTCCACTTT. Amino acid sequence: CASSLGQQVAGSPLHF.

V and J are TRBV20-1 and TRBJ2-7; D remains ambiguous. With the DNA end fitting TRBJ2-5 better, the J assignment may be wrong. CDR1 is DFQATT and CDR2 is SNEGSKA in the germline V gene (reference sequence). CDR3 size: 15 residues. CDR3: CSARDAAQAGETQYF. The CDR3 region has the DNA TGCAGTGCTAGAGATGCCGCCCAGGCTGGGGAGACCCAGTACTTC.

Worth noting for this clonotype: With a much larger clone just one base away, this may be a read error. The V and J genes are TRBV10-3 and TRBJ1-5; possibly TRBD1 for D (5 bases). This CDR3 comprises 17 residues. Germline loops: CDR1 ENHRY, CDR2 SYGVKD. CDR3 DNA sequence: TGTGCCAGCAGTTACGCTCCTCAGGGAGTAGGCAATCAGCCCCAGCATTTT. It translates to CASSYAPQGVGNQPQHF.

This clonotype was seen many times. The chain is built from TRBV20-1 and TRBJ2-5; 10 nucleotides agree with TRBD2. Trimming at V came to 6 bases and at J to 6 bases, leaving 7 bases not matched to a gene. Germline V gene lookup returns CDR1 DFQATT and CDR2 SNEGSKA (reference sequence). This CDR3 spans 13 amino acids. The CDR3 loop is CSARIAGGKTQYF. The CDR3, as DNA: TGCAGTGCGAGGATAGCGGGGGGTAAGACCCAGTACTTC.

The table lists this clonotype with many counts. V is TRBV10-3 and J is TRBJ2-7; possibly TRBD2 for D (5 bases). The length of the CDR3 is 12 residues. Germline CDR1 is ENHRY and CDR2 is SYGVKD. V dropped 8 bases and J dropped 0 bases, with 8 bases sitting between them. In DNA, the CDR3 is TGTGCCATCGAGGGAGCCTCCTACGAGCAGTACTTC. This sequence encodes CAIEGASYEQYF.

This clonotype was picked up many times. The genes are TRBV25-1 and TRBJ1-1, with no clear D. CDR3 length: 14 amino acids. Trimming shortened V by 6 bases and J by 10 bases, and 21 bases separated the two germline ends. Germline values: CDR1 MGHDK, CDR2 SYGVNS. As DNA, the CDR3 is TGTGCCAGCAGGAACCCCAAAGAGCCCCCGATAGCTTTCTTT. The encoded protein is CASRNPKEPPIAFF.

This clonotype was counted at least ten times. This chain uses TRBV7-6 with TRBJ1-2; 8 nucleotides align to TRBD1. The junction had 9 bases not matched to a gene; V was cut back by 5 bases and J by 4 bases. Germline-derived CDR1 and CDR2 are SGHVS and FNYEAQ. The CDR3 has 15 amino acids. The CDR3 DNA reads as TGTGCCAGCAGCAACCAAGGACAGGGAGGCTATGGCTACACCTTC. Encoded protein: CASSNQGQGGYGYTF.

This clonotype was observed a few times. The chain couples TRBV9 to TRBJ2-7; D unclear. The V gene lost 4 bases and the J gene lost 6 bases, with 14 bases spanning the gap. This CDR3 spans 13 amino acids. Germline CDR1 and CDR2: SGDLS and YYNGEE. CDR3 DNA: TGTGCCAGCAGCTCGTCCTCCCGCGGCGAGCAGTACTTC. Translating gives CASSSSSRGEQYF. Looking up the rest from reference TRBV9 and TRBJ2-7 gives the full variable domain: DSGVTQTPKHLITATGQRVTLRCSPRSGDLSVYWYQQSLDQGLQFLIQYYNGEERAKGNILERFSAQQFPDLHSELNLSSLELGDSALYFCASSSSSRGEQYFGPGTRLTVT.

Comment on this clonotype: Possible read error: a much larger clone is one base away. The chain links TRBV19 to TRBJ1-1; possible D gene TRBD1, 6 bases. Looked up from germline, CDR1 is LNHDA and CDR2 is SQIVND (reference sequence). The CDR3 consists of 14 residues. Between the trimmed V and J ends, which lost 3 bases and 3 bases, there was a span of 11 bases. CDR3 bases: TGTGCCAGTAGTATGGACTACAGGGACACTGAAGCTTTCTTT. Translated: CASSMDYRDTEAFF.

This clonotype occurred many times. V usage is TRBV4-2 and J usage is TRBJ1-6; no clear D. The CDR3 consists of 14 residues. Germline CDR1 LGHNA, CDR2 YNFKEQ. Trimming cost V 1 base and J 10 bases, with 11 bases left between them. Here the CDR3 DNA reads TGTGCCAGCAGCCAAGGTCCAGCGGGGTCACCCCTCCACTTT. Its translation: CASSQGPAGSPLHF.

V and J are TRBV5-1 and TRBJ2-5, with 8 bases matching TRBD2. The junction had 12 bases not matched to a gene; V was cut back by 4 bases and J by 4 bases. Germline V gene lookup returns CDR1 SGHRS and CDR2 YFSETQ. CDR3 size: 16 residues. CDR3 region: CASSVAQTAGGETQYF. The CDR3 DNA reads TGCGCCAGCAGCGTTGCACAAACCGCGGGAGGAGAGACCCAGTACTTC. The full variable domain, rest sourced from reference TRBV5-1 and TRBJ2-5, is KAGVTQTPRYLIKTRGQQVTLSCSPISGHRSVSWYQQTPGQGLQFLFEYFSETQRNKGNFPGRFSGRQFSNSRSEMNVSTLELGDSALYLCASSVAQTAGGETQYFGPGTRLLVL.